This T cell receptor (beta chain) stems from a study of T-cell memory formation after mild COVID-19. TCRdb redid the calling of the 5' RACE reads with MiXCR, one entry per CDR3 protein. Of 400,000 or so distinct CDR3 sequences listed, around 18% are singletons. The CDR3 spans 15 residues. With V trimmed by 3 bases and J by 0 bases, 3 bases remained unmatched. Germline-derived CDR1 and CDR2 are LNHDA and SQIVND (reference sequence). This clonotype has a handful of counts. The rearrangement links TRBV19 to TRBJ1-2; 8 bases agree with TRBD1. Sequencing was done on a sample of PBMCs or a T cell subset sorted from them (not recorded which). The TCR comes from an adult woman who had mild COVID-19 (a few samples of this study predate the infection). Cell type and time point are not known. The CDR3 DNA reads as TGTGCCAGTAGTATCCAGGGGGCCGCTAACTATGGCTACACCTTC. Protein product: CASSIQGAANYGYTF.